This TCR beta chain is from a study of blood T cells in healthy people across ages (dated by TCRdb to the mid-2010s). About the full investigation: In model experiments, roughly one uniquely barcoded TCR beta cDNA molecule per two T cells was captured by template switching. To avoid experimental bias, donors of different ages were distributed randomly across sequencing lanes. Using deep sequencing normalized with unique cDNA molecular identifiers, the study measured how TCR beta repertoire diversity changes with age. The donors were split into four age groups: young (average 16 years), middle-aged (39), aged (approximately 60) and long-lived (approximately 80). The study analyzed two additional independent replicas of 1 million unique cDNA reads from the same blood draw for two donors, one aged 18 to 29 and one aged 80 or older.

The method was 5' RACE. Instrument on record: Illumina HiSeq 2500. A second about 7 to 12 cycle PCR used a sample-barcoded 5' primer and a J-beta primer mix. A template-switch 5' adaptor carrying 12 random nucleotides introduced a unique molecular identifier onto each TCR beta cDNA molecule. At least 2.5 million CDR3-containing paired-end reads were obtained from each sample. First-strand cDNA was synthesized from all RNA with the Mint cDNA synthesis kit, primed by a TRBC-specific oligonucleotide. Following uracil-DNA glycosylase treatment, a first 18-cycle PCR with universal primers M1SS and BC2_uni_R was performed on all cDNA. The original pipeline was this. Each sample was normalized by randomly selecting 1 million high-quality reads, each carrying a distinct molecular identifier. Reads sharing molecular identifiers were discarded rather than binned into consensus sequences. MiTCR, with a Q25 quality threshold and the strictest error-elimination algorithm, was used for CDR3 identification, clonotype clustering and error correction. A nonparametric unseen species model with Euler transformation was used to estimate lower-bound total TCR beta diversity. TCRdb handled the public reads itself, with Q25 trimming in fastp and clone calling in MiXCR, and kept productive beta chains. Entries that share a CDR3 protein sequence are merged under the most common genes and DNA. TCRdb's processing, not the authors' own work, is the source of the V and J calls. This sample gives about 940,000 distinct CDR3 sequences in total; about 48% of them show up just once. The ten largest clones take up about an eighth of the sample.

General study outcomes and caveats: Observed TCR beta diversity correlated strongly with the percentage of naive T cells measured by flow cytometry. Compared with the aged group, more naive CD4+ T cells, fewer expanded clones and increased TCR diversity were shown by the long-lived group, suggesting age selection. Because profiling used bulk unsorted PBMCs, naive and antigen-experienced compartments could not be compared conclusively. Because donor CMV infection status was unknown, age-related changes in expanded clonotypes were potentially confounded. Estimates of total diversity based on one million sequenced T cells were regarded as lower bounds and as underestimates. Observed TCR beta diversity per million T cells fell roughly linearly with age, and a significant reduction was already apparent by age around 40.

Systemically healthy Caucasian individuals from Russia, 35 to 50 in total and aged 6 to 90 years, were included as donors. Each donor gave 8 to 10 milliliters of peripheral blood, collected into EDTA-treated Vacutainer tubes. Ficoll-Paque density-gradient centrifugation was used to isolate PBMCs, with at least 6.5 million obtained per sample. Total RNA was extracted from PBMCs with Trizol reagent, with at least 5 micrograms obtained per sample. Naive CD45RAhigh/CD27high T cell percentages were measured by flow cytometry on a PBMC aliquot from every donor. The germline V gene (reference sequence) gives CDR1 as DFQATT and CDR2 as SNEGSKA. Inclusive of the bounding cysteine and phenylalanine, the CDR3 is 14 residues long. The read is trimmed to its CDR3 DNA, 42 bases read in frame from base 1. Worth noting for this clonotype: Its antigen is not yet known. With a much larger clone just one base away, this may be a read error.

In this chain, TRBV20-1 is recombined with TRBJ2-4, and 7 junctional nucleotides match TRBD2. The last part of the DNA fits TRBJ2-7 better; the J call may be wrong. Input material: blood. The TCR comes from a man aged 30-40 years in good health. The sequenced DNA: TGCAGTGCTAGTGATCGGACTAGTTACTACGAGCAGTACTTC. It translates to CSASDRTSYYEQYF.